In its sample, the clone carrying this T cell receptor (beta chain) was seen once. This entry is derived from a study of blood T cell repertoires in COVID-19. Whole-study context: T cells, B-cell-depleted T cells, or PBMCs supplied cDNA or gDNA.

In the authors' methods: Estimation of nucleated cell counts relied on the amplification of reference gene primers. TCRdb keeps only in-frame clones here, not all; method: immunoSEQ multiplex PCR. V and J calls plus clone size are reproduced from that table; the DNA served to infer D and trimming. Of fewer than 300,000 clones in the sample, 65% to 90% were seen once. The CDR3 sequence is 16 residues long. CDR1 is KGHSH, CDR2 LQKENI, per germline. V lost 4 bases, J lost 11 bases, and 10 bases stayed unmatched. The source is a human donor in a cohort sampled during active COVID-19. The sequencing sample was made of peripheral blood. This chain uses TRBV18 with TRBJ1-6; TRBD1 matches 11 bases. The CDR3 DNA is TGTGCCAGCTCACTTGGACGGACAGGGGGCTTGACACCCCTCCACTTT. Protein sequence: CASSLGRTGGLTPLHF.